The 8 T cell receptor beta chains listed next were all sequenced from one sample in a study of Ad26.COV2.S vaccination and SARS-CoV-2 variants. Treatment defined: roughly 20 received Ad26.COV2.S at low or high dose, single or two shots; several received placebo; per-sample allocation not given. The samples date from day 63 after the first vaccine or placebo injection. Measured with immunoSEQ multiplex PCR; TCRdb has only the in-frame clones, and not every one. This sample has approximately 500,000 clones, with 70% to 90% found just once. The specimen comprised peripheral blood, sampled in a trial of Ad26.COV2.S vaccine versus placebo. These receptors originate from a person aged 18-65 years who received the Ad26.COV2.S COVID-19 vaccine or a placebo.

This chain uses TRBV2 with TRBJ2-1; TRBD1 is a possible D gene (5 bases). Germline V lookup: CDR1 SNHLY, CDR2 FYNNEI. The V and J ends lost 4 bases and 4 bases respectively, with 17 bases between them. This CDR3 spans 16 amino acids. This chain's CDR3 is CASSGGSRLGYNEQFF. CDR3 in DNA: TGTGCCAGCAGTGGGGGCTCGCGGTTGGGGTACAATGAGCAGTTCTTC.

The chain links TRBV19 to TRBJ1-1; 7 bases map to TRBD1. This CDR3 contains 16 residues. Germline V CDR1 and CDR2: LNHDA, SQIVND (reference sequence). The J segment lost 0 bases and the V segment lost 5 bases, leaving 9 bases of the junction unmatched. CDR3 in DNA: TGTGCCAGTAGTCCTCGGACAGGCCGACTGAACACTGAAGCTTTCTTT. Encoded protein: CASSPRTGRLNTEAFF.

This clone was seen just once. The chain is built from TRBV6-5 and TRBJ2-7, with 7 bases that match TRBD2. V shed 5 bases, J shed 7 bases, and the junction held 8 bases outside the gene matches. Germline V gene sequence: CDR1 MNHEY, CDR2 SVGAGI. The CDR3 runs 13 residues. CDR3 nucleotides: TGTGCCAGCAGTCAGACTAGCCGGTGGGAGCAGTACTTC. Its protein is CASSQTSRWEQYF.

The chain is built from TRBV2 and TRBJ1-1; D might be TRBD1 (6 bases). Germline V lookup: CDR1 SNHLY, CDR2 FYNNEI. CDR3 size: 13 residues. Trimming shortened V by 6 bases and J by 1 base, and 9 bases separated the two germline ends. The CDR3: CASRDSENTEAFF. The CDR3 DNA reads as TGTGCCAGCAGGGACAGCGAGAACACTGAAGCTTTCTTT.

The CDR3 region is CASSEAGGANEKLFF. As DNA, the CDR3 is TGTGCCAGCAGTGAAGCGGGGGGGGCTAATGAAAAACTGTTTTTT. The chain links TRBV6-1 to TRBJ1-4, with D maybe TRBD1 (5 bases). CDR3 size: 15 residues. Germline CDR1 and CDR2: MNHNS and SASEGT. V was pared by 0 bases and J by 3 bases, with 8 bases between.

V gene TRBV21-1 combines with J gene TRBJ2-7. TRBV21-1 is tagged as a pseudogene. CDR3 length equals 14 residues. The CDR3 coding sequence is TGTGCCAGCAGGGGGGGCAGGGGACCCTACGAGCAGTACTTC. Protein product: CASRGGRGPYEQYF.

The gene calls are TRBV5-6 and TRBJ2-3; a weak D match, TRBD2 (5 bases). V lost 4 bases to trimming and J lost 2 bases, with 11 bases between them. Germline CDR1 and CDR2: SGHDT and YYEEEE. This CDR3 region has 14 residues. The chain's CDR3 is CASSHGLITDTQYF. CDR3 DNA: TGTGCCAGCAGCCACGGACTGATCACAGATACGCAGTATTTT. Together with reference TRBV5-6 and TRBJ2-3, the CDR3 gives the full variable domain: DAGVTQSPTHLIKTRGQQVTLRCSPKSGHDTVSWYQQALGQGPQFIFQYYEEEERQRGNFPDRFSGHQFPNYSSELNVNALLLGDSALYLCASSHGLITDTQYFGPGTRLTVL.

This rearrangement joins TRBV7-2 to TRBJ2-7, with 9 bases lining up with TRBD2. The CDR3 extends over 15 amino acids. V was clipped by 1 base and J by 3 bases; unmatched bases: 4. Germline values: CDR1 SGHTA, CDR2 FQGNSA. This CDR3 reads CASSLGTSVGYEQYF. In DNA form, the CDR3 reads TGTGCCAGCAGCTTAGGGACTAGCGTCGGCTACGAGCAGTACTTC.